These 13 T cell receptor beta chains came from one sample sequenced in a study of T cells in Graves' hyperthyroidism and ophthalmopathy. Researchers amplified the TCR beta CDR3 regions from RNA transcripts. Primed by the HTBI set, a first-round RT-PCR was run on the TCR CDR3. TCRdb independently ran MiXCR on the multiplex PCR reads; one entry per CDR3 protein. The sample contains about 400,000 distinct CDR3 sequences, approximately 14% of which appear only once. Sequenced: blood. These receptors came from a young woman with Graves' hyperthyroidism that later progressed to Graves' ophthalmopathy.

This clonotype was recorded at least ten times. The chain links TRBV20-1 to TRBJ2-5; D may be TRBD1 (6 bases). Trimming left V 3 bases short and J 5 bases short, with 19 bases between. The CDR3 length is 15 residues. Germline CDR1 and CDR2: DFQATT and SNEGSKA (reference sequence). The CDR3: CSARDPLRGAETQYF. As DNA, the CDR3 is TGCAGTGCTAGGGACCCCCTCAGGGGAGCGGAGACCCAGTACTTC.

The chain employs TRBV4-1 and TRBJ2-3; D not certain. Germline assignment: CDR1 MGHRA and CDR2 YSYEKL. This CDR3 has 15 residues. Trimming removed 4 bases from V and 5 bases from J, with 16 bases in between. CDR3 sequence reads: CASSPLDSLGDTQYF. The DNA for the CDR3 is TGCGCCAGCAGCCCCCTAGATTCGCTGGGAGATACGCAGTATTTT.

This clonotype was seen at least ten times. The gene calls are TRBV2 and TRBJ2-1; 9 bases are shared with TRBD2. CDR3 length: 15 residues. Germline lookup yields CDR1 SNHLY and CDR2 FYNNEI. The V segment lost 4 bases and the J segment 5 bases; nucleotides outside the gene matches: 6. CDR3 DNA sequence: TGTGCCAGCAGTGTACTGTCTAGCGGGAACAATGAGCAGTTCTTC. Its translation is CASSVLSSGNNEQFF.

In this sample, this clonotype turned up many times. The chain joins TRBV5-1 to TRBJ1-1, with 11 bases that match TRBD1. CDR3 length: 18 residues. V shed 1 base, J shed 3 bases, and the junction held 11 bases outside the gene matches. The germline V gene has CDR1 SGHRS and CDR2 YFSETQ. In DNA, the CDR3 is TGCGCCAGCAGCTTGACGGACAGGGGGCGGGGGGGCCACACTGAAGCTTTCTTT. As protein: CASSLTDRGRGGHTEAFF.

The table lists this clonotype with many counts. This chain connects TRBV5-4 to TRBJ2-5; D may be TRBD1 (5 bases). The V end lost 0 bases, the J end lost 3 bases, and 18 bases lay between the germline ends. The CDR3 loop spans 17 amino acids. Looked up from germline, CDR1 is SGHNT and CDR2 is YYREEE (reference sequence). This CDR3 is CASSLDARVVIEETQYF. The CDR3, as DNA: TGTGCCAGCAGCTTGGATGCCAGGGTGGTAATAGAAGAGACCCAGTACTTC.

The chain links TRBV28 to TRBJ2-5, with D unclear. CDR3 size: 10 residues. With 10 bases removed from V and 5 bases from J, the gap between germline ends came to 8 bases. Germline values: CDR1 MDHEN, CDR2 SYDVKM. CDR3 protein: CATQLETQYF. CDR3 bases: TGTGCCACCCAGCTTGAGACCCAGTACTTC.

At least ten counts were recorded for this clonotype. The CDR3 sequence is CAWSVHGGLSKNIQYF. Here the CDR3 DNA reads TGTGCCTGGAGTGTACACGGGGGGCTCTCCAAAAACATTCAGTACTTC. The chain joins TRBV30 to TRBJ2-4; D possibly corresponds to TRBD2 (7 bases). The CDR3 sequence is 16 residues long. V lost 0 bases to trimming and J lost 2 bases, with 14 bases between them. Germline V gene sequence: CDR1 GTSNPN, CDR2 SVGIG (reference sequence). Based on the CDR3 plus reference TRBV30 and TRBJ2-4, the full variable domain is SQTIHQWPATLVQPVGSPLSLECTVEGTSNPNLYWYRQAAGRGLQLLFYSVGIGQISSEVPQNLSASRPQDRQFILSSKKLLLSDSGFYLCAWSVHGGLSKNIQYFGAGTRLSVL.

This clonotype was counted at least ten times. Its ends do not fully match the called genes, so a read error is possible. The chain uses TRBV9 and TRBJ2-1; TRBD2 aligns across 8 bases. CDR3 length equals 16 residues. Germline-derived CDR1 and CDR2 are SGDLS and YYNGEE. The CDR3: CASSALREGSFNEQFF. Here the CDR3 DNA reads TGTGCCAGCAGCGCCCTACGGGAGGGGTCCTTCAATGAGCAGTTCTTC.

The chain joins TRBV5-1 to TRBJ2-7; 10 positions agree with TRBD2. The CDR3 spans 15 residues. Trimming removed 1 base from V and 3 bases from J; junction bases left unmatched: 4. Per the germline V gene, CDR1 is SGHRS and CDR2 is YFSETQ. The DNA for the CDR3 is TGCGCCAGCAGCTTGCCACTAGCGGGGAACTACGAGCAGTACTTC. It is translated as CASSLPLAGNYEQYF.

V gene TRBV7-9 combines with J gene TRBJ2-6; 7 bases map to TRBD1. The CDR3 spans 16 residues. J lost 2 bases, V lost 5 bases, and 6 bases had no gene match. Germline V CDR1 and CDR2: SEHNR, FQNEAQ (reference sequence). CDR3 DNA: TGTGCCAGCAGCAGGGTGACAGGGACTGGGGCCAACGTCCTGACTTTC. Its protein is CASSRVTGTGANVLTF. The full variable domain, its missing parts supplied by reference TRBV7-9 and TRBJ2-6, is DTGVSQNPRHKITKRGQNVTFRCDPISEHNRLYWYRQTLGQGPEFLTYFQNEAQLEKSRLLSDRFSAERPKGSFSTLEIQRTEQGDSAMYLCASSRVTGTGANVLTFGAGSRLTVL.

The sample holds a few counts of this clonotype. This rearrangement joins TRBV6-2 or TRBV6-3 to TRBJ1-4; D is unresolved. The CDR3 contains 17 residues. The V and J ends lost 2 bases and 8 bases respectively, with 21 bases between them. Germline CDR1 MNHEY, CDR2 SVGEGT. CDR3 in amino acids: CASSYPRTGKRGEKLFF. CDR3 DNA sequence: TGTGCCAGCAGTTACCCCCGGACCGGGAAAAGAGGAGAAAAACTGTTTTTT.

This clonotype has a handful of counts. The rearrangement joins TRBV4-2 to TRBJ2-4, with a weak D call TRBD2 (5 bases). Between the trimmed V and J ends, which lost 4 bases and 1 base, there was a span of 8 bases. CDR3 length: 14 residues. Per germline, CDR1 LGHNA and CDR2 YNFKEQ. In DNA form, the CDR3 reads TGTGCCAGCAGCCCTAGGGAGGCCAAAAACATTCAGTACTTC. As protein: CASSPREAKNIQYF.

A note on this clonotype: A single base separates this from a much larger clone, so it may be a read error. The V call is TRBV12-3 or TRBV12-4, the J call TRBJ2-5; D may be TRBD1 or TRBD2 (5 bases each). This CDR3 spans 13 amino acids. With 3 bases removed from V and 0 bases from J, the gap between germline ends came to 5 bases. CDR3 region: CASSLGDQETQYF. The CDR3 coding sequence is TGTGCCAGCAGTTTGGGGGACCAAGAGACCCAGTACTTC.